This entry concerns a single T cell receptor (beta chain). No cognate antigen has been identified for it. Base qualities were left out, and no much larger clone turns up one base away. Each donor gave one peripheral blood draw, averaging approximately 120 mL, which was collected into heparinised tubes. A BD FACSAria II was used to sort naive, central memory, regulatory and stem cell-like memory CD4+ T cells with a panel that included CD45RO, CCR7, CD25, CD127, CD95 and CD27. All sorted populations exceeded 95% purity. PBMCs were separated immediately by Lymphoprep density gradient centrifugation and were stained directly, without being cultured. Samples were stained and sorted in pairs, with one healthy donor and one patient per experiment, so that batch effects were minimized. This sample was taken from a study of beta chain features in type 1 diabetes (dated by TCRdb to the late 2010s). Context from the whole study: Mean age, gender distribution, total cell number and subset yield did not differ between patients and healthy donors. Naive and central memory subsets were obtained from all 30 or so donors, but regulatory and stem cell-like memory subsets were isolated from only 8 patients and roughly eight healthy donors. A total of around 110,000,000 sorted cells were examined across all samples, and RNA yield correlated strongly with the number of cells per subset. In the study, recently diagnosed type 1 diabetes patients and matched healthy donors were compared on the TCRB repertoires of their sorted circulating CD4+ T cell subsets. Results the study describes overall, beyond this receptor: Because cDNA was sequenced instead of genomic DNA, activated cells with high expression could be over-represented, although the groups did not differ in activation or CD3 levels. In all four CD4+ subsets, TCRB CDR3 length was moderately but significantly shorter in type 1 diabetes patients. At VDJ recombination sites, type 1 diabetes patients had fewer insertions and more deleted nucleotides, which implies abnormalities in thymic rearrangement. PCR might favor shorter templates, but patient and control samples were amplified and corrected together, so any skew would affect both groups equally. Because the HLA sub-analyses included only small numbers of individuals, any influence of HLA type on TCRB rearrangement was left unresolved. Naive, central memory and regulatory TCRB repertoires appeared to be more similar among patients than among healthy donors.

V is reduced by 0 bases and J by 8 bases, leaving a spacing of 10 bases between them. Looking up the germline V gene yields CDR1 MNHEY and CDR2 SVGAGI. The CDR3 holds 13 amino acids from the cysteine to the phenylalanine. Only the CDR3 part of the read is kept: 39 bases, read in frame from the first base. All of the isolated RNA was reverse transcribed with the High Capacity cDNA Reverse Transcription Kit, so expressed TCRB transcripts were sequenced. Stem cell-like memory T cell samples underwent survey-depth immunoSEQ sequencing, averaging around 1 million total reads per sample. Sorted cells were lysed in RLT buffer and RNA was extracted with DNase-treated RNeasy Micro or Mini kits, depending on cell number. To prevent cross-contamination, each cell subset was processed individually, whereas patient and healthy donor samples were processed jointly. Using the immunoSEQ multiplex PCR, TCRB sequences were amplified from cDNA into 87-bp fragments spanning the CDR3 region. Sequencing of the amplicons was performed on the Illumina HiSeq platform. On the authors' methods: Synthetic template baselines were used to correct PCR bias computationally, reads within Hamming distance 2 were collapsed, and singletons that could not be merged were discarded. By aligning reads against IMGT, V, D and J genes, CDR3 length, and insertions or deletions at six rearrangement sites were assigned. Clonotype counts were normalized to sorted cell number within each subset before computing true diversity and Gini coefficients with the tcR R package. The overlap coefficient, calculated on TCRB nucleotide sequences, was used to measure repertoire sharing. Imported from immuneACCESS, the table was reduced by TCRdb to in-frame sequences with V and J called. These copies leave out some clones; in studies compared against another copy, an unresolved V gene accounts for under half, and the cause of the remainder is not known. Clonal size and the V and J genes are those of that table, whereas D and trimming came from the DNA. The sample has 40,000 to 65,000 clones on record, just under 65% of them singletons. Together, the top ten hold 0.29% of the sample.

The chain joins TRBV6-5 to TRBJ1-2; a confident D gene designation cannot be given. The TCR was taken from a woman younger than 45 with type 1 diabetes. The sample comprised stem cell memory CD4+ T cells from blood. This sample's cell subset or site label indicates: stem cell-like memory CD4+ T cells. The DNA reads TGTGCCAGCAGTTACTCTCGGGTTTGGGGCTACACCTTC. Its coded protein is CASSYSRVWGYTF.